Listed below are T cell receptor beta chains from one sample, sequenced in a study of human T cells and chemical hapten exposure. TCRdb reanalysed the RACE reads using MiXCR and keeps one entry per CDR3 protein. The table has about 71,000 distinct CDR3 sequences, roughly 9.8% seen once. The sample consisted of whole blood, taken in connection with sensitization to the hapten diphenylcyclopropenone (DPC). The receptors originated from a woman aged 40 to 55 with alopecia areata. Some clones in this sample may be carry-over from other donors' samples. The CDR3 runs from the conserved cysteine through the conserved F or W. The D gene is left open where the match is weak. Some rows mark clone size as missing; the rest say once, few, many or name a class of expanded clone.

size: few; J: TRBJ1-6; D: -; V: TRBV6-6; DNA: TGTGCCAGCAGTTACTCGATAGACCGCAATTCACCCCTCCACTTT; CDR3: CASSYSIDRNSPLHF
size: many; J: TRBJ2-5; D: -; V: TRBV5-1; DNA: TGCGCCGGTCCGCACCTCCTTGGGGCACAAGAGACCCAGTACTTC; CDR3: CAGPHLLGAQETQYF
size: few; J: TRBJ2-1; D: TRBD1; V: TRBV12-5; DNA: TGTGCTAGTGGCACTGGACAGGGGTTGGACAATGAGCAGTTCTTC; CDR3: CASGTGQGLDNEQFF
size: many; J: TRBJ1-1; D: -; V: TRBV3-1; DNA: TGTGCCAGCAGCCTCGCGAGCGGGAAGAGGGTCACTGAAGCTTTCTTT; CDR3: CASSLASGKRVTEAFF
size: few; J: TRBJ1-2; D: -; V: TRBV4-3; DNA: TGCGCCAGCAGCCAAGTTCTAGAGGGCGGCTACACCTTC; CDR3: CASSQVLEGGYTF
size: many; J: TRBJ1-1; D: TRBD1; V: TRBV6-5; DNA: TGTGCCAGCAGTTACTCGTACGTCCCGGGACAGATAAACACTGAAGCTTTCTTT; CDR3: CASSYSYVPGQINTEAFF
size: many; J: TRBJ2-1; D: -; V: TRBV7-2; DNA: TGTGCCAGCAGCTTAGGGGCGGTCTCCTACAATGAGCAGTTCTTC; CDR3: CASSLGAVSYNEQFF
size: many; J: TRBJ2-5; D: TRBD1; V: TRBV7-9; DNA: TGTGCCAGCAGCCTAGACAGGGCGCGGGCGGAGACCCAGTACTTC; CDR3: CASSLDRARAETQYF
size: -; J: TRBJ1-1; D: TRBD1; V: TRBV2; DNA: TGTGCCAGCAGTGAGGGACAGGGGGTCGGCACTGAAGCTTTCTTT; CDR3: CASSEGQGVGTEAFF
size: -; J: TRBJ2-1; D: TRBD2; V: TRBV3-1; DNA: TGTGCCAGCAGAGGGGGACTAGCGGGGGATCAACAGTTCTTC; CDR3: CASRGGLAGDQQFF
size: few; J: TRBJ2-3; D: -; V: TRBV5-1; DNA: TGCGCCAGCAGCTTGGTTTTGGGAGGCACAGATACGCAGTATTTT; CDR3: CASSLVLGGTDTQYF